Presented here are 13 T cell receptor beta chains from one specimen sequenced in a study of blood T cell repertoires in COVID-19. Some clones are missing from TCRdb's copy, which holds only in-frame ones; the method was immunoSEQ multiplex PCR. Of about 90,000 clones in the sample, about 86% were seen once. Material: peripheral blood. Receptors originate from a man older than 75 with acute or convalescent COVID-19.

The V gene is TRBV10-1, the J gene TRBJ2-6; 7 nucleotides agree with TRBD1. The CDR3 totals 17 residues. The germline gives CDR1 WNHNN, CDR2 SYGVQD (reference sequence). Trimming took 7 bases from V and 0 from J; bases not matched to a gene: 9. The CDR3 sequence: CASIPGTAPSGANVLTF. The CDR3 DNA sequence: TGCGCCAGCATTCCCGGGACAGCTCCCTCTGGGGCCAACGTCCTGACTTTC.

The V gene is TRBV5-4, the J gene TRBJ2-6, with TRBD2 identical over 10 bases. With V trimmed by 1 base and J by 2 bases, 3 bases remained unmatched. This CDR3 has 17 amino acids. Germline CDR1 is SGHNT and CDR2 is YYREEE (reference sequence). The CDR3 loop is CASSLSLAGAGANVLTF. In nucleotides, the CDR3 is TGTGCCAGCAGCTTGAGTCTAGCGGGAGCTGGGGCCAACGTCCTGACTTTC.

CDR3 amino acids: CASSYRGLGQPQHF. CDR3 DNA sequence: TGTGCCAGCAGTTACCGAGGTCTCGGTCAGCCCCAGCATTTT. V gene TRBV6-5 combines with J gene TRBJ1-5; D not certain. Germline lookup yields CDR1 MNHEY and CDR2 SVGAGI. V lost 2 bases and J 6 bases, leaving 11 bases between the germline ends. The CDR3 extends over 14 amino acids.

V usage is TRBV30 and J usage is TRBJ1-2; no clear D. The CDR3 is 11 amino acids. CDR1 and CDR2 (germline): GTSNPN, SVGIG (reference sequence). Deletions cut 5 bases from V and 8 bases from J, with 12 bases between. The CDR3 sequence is CAWARGWGYTF. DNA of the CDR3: TGTGCCTGGGCCCGGGGTTGGGGCTACACCTTC.

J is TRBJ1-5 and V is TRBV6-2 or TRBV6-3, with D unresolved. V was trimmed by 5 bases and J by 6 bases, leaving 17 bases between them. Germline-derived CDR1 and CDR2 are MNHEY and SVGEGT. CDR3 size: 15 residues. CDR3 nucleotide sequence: TGTGCCAGCAGTCCACTCGGCCCGGGTGCTCAGCCCCAGCATTTT. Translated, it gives CASSPLGPGAQPQHF.

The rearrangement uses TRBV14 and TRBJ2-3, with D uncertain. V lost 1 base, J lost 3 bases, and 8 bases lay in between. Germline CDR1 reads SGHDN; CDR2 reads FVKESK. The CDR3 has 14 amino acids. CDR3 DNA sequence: TGTGCCAGCAGCCAAGTGGCAGTGACAGATACGCAGTATTTT. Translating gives CASSQVAVTDTQYF.

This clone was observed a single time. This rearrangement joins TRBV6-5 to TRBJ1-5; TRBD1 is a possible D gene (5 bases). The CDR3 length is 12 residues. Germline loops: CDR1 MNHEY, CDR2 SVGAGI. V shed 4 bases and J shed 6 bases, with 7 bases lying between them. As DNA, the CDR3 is TGTGCCAGCAGTTTAAGGGGTCAGCCCCAGCATTTT. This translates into CASSLRGQPQHF.

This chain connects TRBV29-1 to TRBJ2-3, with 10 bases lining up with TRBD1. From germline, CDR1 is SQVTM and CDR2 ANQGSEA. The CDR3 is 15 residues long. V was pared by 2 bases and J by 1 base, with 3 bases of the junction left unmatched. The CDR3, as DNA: TGCAGCGTTGAAAGGGGGACAGGGGGCACAGATACGCAGTATTTT. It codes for CSVERGTGGTDTQYF.

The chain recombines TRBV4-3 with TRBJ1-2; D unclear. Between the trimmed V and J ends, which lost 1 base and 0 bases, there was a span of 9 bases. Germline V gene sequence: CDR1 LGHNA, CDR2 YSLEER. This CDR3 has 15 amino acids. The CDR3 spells CASSQAEGTNYGYTF. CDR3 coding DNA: TGCGCCAGCAGCCAAGCCGAGGGCACTAACTATGGCTACACCTTC.

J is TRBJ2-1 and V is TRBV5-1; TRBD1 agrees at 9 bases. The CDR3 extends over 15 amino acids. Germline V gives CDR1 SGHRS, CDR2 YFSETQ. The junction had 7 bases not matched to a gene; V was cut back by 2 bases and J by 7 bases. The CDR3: CASSFGGQGRNEQFF. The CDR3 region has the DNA TGCGCCAGCAGCTTCGGTGGACAGGGGCGGAATGAGCAGTTCTTC.

The CDR3: CASSASGTNTGELFF. DNA for the CDR3: TGTGCCAGCTCCGCTAGCGGGACAAACACCGGGGAGCTGTTTTTT. The chain is built from TRBV18 and TRBJ2-2; TRBD2 matches 9 bases. This CDR3 is built from 15 residues. The germline V gene encodes CDR1 KGHSH and CDR2 LQKENI. J was trimmed by 2 bases and V by 6 bases; bases with no gene match: 4.

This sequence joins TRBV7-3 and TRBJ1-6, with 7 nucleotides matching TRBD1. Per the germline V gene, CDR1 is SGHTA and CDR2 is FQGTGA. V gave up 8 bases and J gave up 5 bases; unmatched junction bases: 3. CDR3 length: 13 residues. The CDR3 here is CASGTEHNSPLHF. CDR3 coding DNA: TGTGCCAGCGGGACAGAGCATAATTCACCCCTCCACTTT.

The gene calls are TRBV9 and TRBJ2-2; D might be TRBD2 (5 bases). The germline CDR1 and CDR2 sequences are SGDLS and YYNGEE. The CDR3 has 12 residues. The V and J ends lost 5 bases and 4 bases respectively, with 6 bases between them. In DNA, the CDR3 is TGTGCCAGCAGGGGAGTCACCGGGGAGCTGTTTTTT. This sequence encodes CASRGVTGELFF.